This TCR beta chain derives from a study of blood T cell repertoires in COVID-19. This clone was counted between two and nine times. Sequenced by immunoSEQ multiplex PCR; TCRdb stores in-frame clones only, minus some. The repertoire holds 150,000 to 200,000 clones, with 87% as singletons. With 2 bases removed from V and 4 bases from J, the gap between germline ends came to 9 bases. The CDR3 contains 13 residues. Per the germline V gene, CDR1 is GTSNPN and CDR2 is SVGIG (reference sequence). Ages ranged from about 18 to 89 years, with residence in about two dozen US areas. Allocation to cohorts depended on clinical history reported by the participants.

The specimen was PBMCs or T cells enriched from blood (not recorded which). The gene calls are TRBV30 and TRBJ1-5; the D is unclear. The sequence was collected from a woman in her thirties who had recovered from COVID-19. The CDR3 bases are TGTGCCTGGAGTTTGGAGGATAATCAGCCCCAGCATTTT. Encoded protein: CAWSLEDNQPQHF.